This TCR beta chain was captured in a study of T cell clusters in autoimmune cytopenias. Comment on this clonotype: The antigen remains undetermined.

CDR3 length: 11 residues. From germline, CDR1 is MNHEY and CDR2 SVGAGI. Study-level points and caveats: Physiological T cell clusters of healthy donors were apparently absent in primary autoimmune cytopenia patients. The T cell clusters came from computational analysis alone and lack functional validation.

One tube held mixed TRB-A and TRB-B primer pools for touch-down PCR. TCRdb derives one entry per CDR3 protein from the multiplex PCR reads, leaving out DNA. The sample's table shows approximately 15,000 distinct CDR3 sequences. TRB was amplified from approximately 250 ng of peripheral blood genomic DNA per sample. The same sample was also studied in work on T cell repertoires in aging, cancer and after chemotherapy. That source adds: Untreated cancer patients had significantly lower blood TCR diversity than age-matched healthy donors. Across the chemotherapy interval, each cancer cohort showed higher median generation probability, suggesting thymic rebound.

This sequence originates from a human donor in good health. The chain couples TRBV6-5 to TRBJ2-7. The source material was peripheral blood. CDR3 loop: CASKTYYEQYF.